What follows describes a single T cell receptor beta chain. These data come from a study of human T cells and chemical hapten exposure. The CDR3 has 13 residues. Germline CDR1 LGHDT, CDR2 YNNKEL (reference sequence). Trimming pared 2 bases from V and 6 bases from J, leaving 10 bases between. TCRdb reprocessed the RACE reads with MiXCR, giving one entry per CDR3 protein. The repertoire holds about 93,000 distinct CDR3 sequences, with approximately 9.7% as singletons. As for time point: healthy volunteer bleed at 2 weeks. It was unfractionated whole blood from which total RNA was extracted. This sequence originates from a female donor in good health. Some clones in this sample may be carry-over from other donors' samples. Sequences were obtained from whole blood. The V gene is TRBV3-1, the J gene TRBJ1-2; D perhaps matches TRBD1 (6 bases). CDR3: CASSQRTADGYTF. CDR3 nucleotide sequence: TGTGCCAGCAGCCAAAGGACAGCCGATGGCTACACCTTC. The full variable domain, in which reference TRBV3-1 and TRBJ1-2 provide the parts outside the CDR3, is DTAVSQTPKYLVTQMGNDKSIKCEQNLGHDTMYWYKQDSKKFLKIMFSYNNKELIINETVPNRFSPKSPDKAHLNLHINSLELGDSAVYFCASSQRTADGYTFGSGTRLTVV.